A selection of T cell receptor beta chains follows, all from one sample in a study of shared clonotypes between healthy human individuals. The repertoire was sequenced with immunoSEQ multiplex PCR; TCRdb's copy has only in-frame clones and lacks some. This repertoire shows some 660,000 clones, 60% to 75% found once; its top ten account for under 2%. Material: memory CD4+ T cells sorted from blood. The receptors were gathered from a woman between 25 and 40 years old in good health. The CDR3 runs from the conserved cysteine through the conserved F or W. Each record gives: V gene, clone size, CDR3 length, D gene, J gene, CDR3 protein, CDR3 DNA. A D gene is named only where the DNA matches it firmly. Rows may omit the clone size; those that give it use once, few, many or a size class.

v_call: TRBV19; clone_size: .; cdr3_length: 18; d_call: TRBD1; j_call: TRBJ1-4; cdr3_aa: CASQEAGTGVFRNEKLFF; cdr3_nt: TGTGCCAGCCAAGAAGCCGGGACAGGGGTCTTTCGTAATGAAAAACTGTTTTTT
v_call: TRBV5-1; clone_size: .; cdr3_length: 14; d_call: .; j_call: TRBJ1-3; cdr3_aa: CASSSGNSGNTIYF; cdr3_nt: TGCGCCAGCAGCTCAGGGAACTCTGGAAACACCATATATTTT
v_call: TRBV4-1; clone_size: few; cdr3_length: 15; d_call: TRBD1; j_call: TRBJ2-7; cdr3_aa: CASSPGTGRSYEQYF; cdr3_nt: TGCGCCAGCAGCCCGGGGACAGGGCGTTCCTACGAGCAGTACTTC
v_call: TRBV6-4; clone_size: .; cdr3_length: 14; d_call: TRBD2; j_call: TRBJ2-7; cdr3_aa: CASGTSGNLYEQYF; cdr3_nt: TGTGCCAGCGGGACTAGCGGTAACCTCTACGAGCAGTACTTC
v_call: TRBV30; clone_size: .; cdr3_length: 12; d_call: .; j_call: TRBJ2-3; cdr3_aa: CAWSGSTDTQYF; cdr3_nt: TGTGCCTGGAGTGGGAGCACAGATACGCAGTATTTT
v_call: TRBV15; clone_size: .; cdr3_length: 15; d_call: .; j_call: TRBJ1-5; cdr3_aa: CATSRDGGSNQPQHF; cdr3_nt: TGTGCCACCAGCAGAGATGGAGGTAGCAATCAGCCCCAGCATTTT
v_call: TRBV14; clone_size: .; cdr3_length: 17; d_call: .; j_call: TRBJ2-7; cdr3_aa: CASSQRGTRGKPYEQYF; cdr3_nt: TGTGCCAGCAGCCAGAGGGGGACTCGAGGGAAGCCCTACGAGCAGTACTTC
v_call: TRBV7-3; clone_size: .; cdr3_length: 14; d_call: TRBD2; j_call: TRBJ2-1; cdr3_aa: CASSLGTSGNEQFF; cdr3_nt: TGTGCCAGCAGCTTAGGGACTAGCGGGAATGAGCAGTTCTTC
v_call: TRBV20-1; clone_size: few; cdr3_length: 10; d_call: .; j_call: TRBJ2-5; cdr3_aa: CSALGETQYF; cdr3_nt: TGCAGTGCCCTAGGGGAGACCCAGTACTTC
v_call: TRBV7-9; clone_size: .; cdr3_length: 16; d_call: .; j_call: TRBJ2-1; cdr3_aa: CASSGKGGPAIDEQFF; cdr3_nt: TGTGCCAGCAGCGGAAAAGGCGGGCCCGCGATCGATGAGCAGTTCTTC
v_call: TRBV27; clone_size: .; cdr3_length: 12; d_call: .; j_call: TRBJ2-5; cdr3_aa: CASTSPLETQYF; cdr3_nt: TGTGCCAGCACCTCACCCTTAGAGACCCAGTACTTC
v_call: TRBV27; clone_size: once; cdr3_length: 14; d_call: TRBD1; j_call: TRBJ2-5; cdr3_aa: CASSLRDREKTQYF; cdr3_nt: TGTGCCAGCAGTCTCCGGGACAGGGAGAAGACCCAGTACTTC
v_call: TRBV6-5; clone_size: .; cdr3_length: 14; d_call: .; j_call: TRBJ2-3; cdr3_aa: CASRMDPIGDTQYF; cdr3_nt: TGTGCCAGCAGAATGGACCCCATTGGTGATACGCAGTATTTT
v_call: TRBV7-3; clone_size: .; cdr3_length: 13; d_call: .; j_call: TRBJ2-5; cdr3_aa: CASSLDGEETQYF; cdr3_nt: TGTGCCAGCAGCTTAGATGGGGAAGAGACCCAGTACTTC
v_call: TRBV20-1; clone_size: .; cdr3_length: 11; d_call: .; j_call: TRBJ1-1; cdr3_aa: CSGQMNTEAFF; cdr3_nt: TGCAGTGGCCAGATGAACACTGAAGCTTTCTTT